The present T cell receptor (beta chain) was sequenced within a study of T-cell reconstitution after alpha-beta-depleted transplantation in children. This clonotype was counted many times. The germline V and J ends were trimmed by 5 bases and 1 base, with 10 bases remaining between them. This CDR3 comprises 14 residues. CDR1 and CDR2 from the germline V gene are MNHEY and SMNVEV (reference sequence). Molecular barcoding with unique molecular identifiers was used for the TCRbeta library. TCRdb called the PCR reads again in MiXCR, with one record for every CDR3 protein. The sample records approximately 300,000 distinct CDR3 sequences, under 14% being singletons.

Sample: peripheral blood, taken 180 days after TCRalphabeta/CD19-depleted stem cell transplant. The receptor was isolated from a male patient aged 2-15 years who had a stem cell transplant for chronic granulomatous disease, so the T cells may come from the graft donor. The chain recombines TRBV27 with TRBJ2-3; no clear D gene. CDR3 region: CASSIGARTDTQYF. CDR3 in DNA: TGTGCCAGCAGTATAGGAGCGCGCACAGATACGCAGTATTTT.